This TCR beta chain was captured by sequencing in a study of PD-1 blockade in classical Hodgkin lymphoma. General study findings and limits: Complete responders entered with baseline diversity on par with newly diagnosed patients, the results showed. As was reported, newly diagnosed patients showed lower baseline TCR diversity than healthy donors did.

Comments on this clone: Its antigen remains unknown.

Time point reported: cycle 4 day 1 (C4D1), after less than 7 weeks of nivolumab. Relapses following autologous stem cell transplantation were seen in all patients, with brentuximab vedotin exposure varying. Magnetic negative selection, applied to thawed PBMCs, was used to isolate the CD8+ T cells. The method was immunoSEQ multiplex PCR; TCRdb's version includes in-frame clones alone and lacks a portion of them. The sample shows 12,000 or so clones, around 83% of them seen only once. Trimming removed 3 bases from V and 8 bases from J, with 19 bases in between. The CDR3 is 15 residues long. The germline CDR1 and CDR2 sequences are MGHRA and YSYEKL.

Specimen: CD8+ T cells from blood, collected before the fourth cycle of nivolumab. This receptor was identified in a human donor with classical Hodgkin lymphoma. The donor label of this sample is uncertain. The chain couples TRBV4-1 to TRBJ1-2; a possible D gene is TRBD1 (5 bases). The CDR3 here is CASSHLSRGGEGYTF. The CDR3 DNA reads as TGCGCCAGCAGCCACTTATCCCGGGGGGGAGAGGGCTACACCTTC.